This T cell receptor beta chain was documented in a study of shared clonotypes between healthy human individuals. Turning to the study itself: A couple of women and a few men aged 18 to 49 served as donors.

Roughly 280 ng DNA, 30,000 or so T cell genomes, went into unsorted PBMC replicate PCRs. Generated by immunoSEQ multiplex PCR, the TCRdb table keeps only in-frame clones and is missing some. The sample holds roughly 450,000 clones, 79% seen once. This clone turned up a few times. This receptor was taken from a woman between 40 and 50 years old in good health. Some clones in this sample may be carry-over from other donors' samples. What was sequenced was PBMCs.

In DNA, the CDR3 is TGTGCCAGCAACGAACGGACAGACCTCACAGATACGCAGTATTTT. It codes for CASNERTDLTDTQYF. The chain is built from TRBV6-1 and TRBJ2-3, with D perhaps TRBD1 (6 bases). V dropped 7 bases and J dropped 2 bases, with 16 bases sitting between them. The CDR3 is 15 amino acids. Per the germline V gene, CDR1 is MNHNS and CDR2 is SASEGT.